These 23 T cell receptor beta chains share one sample of origin, sequenced in a study of blood T cell repertoires in COVID-19. The protocol was immunoSEQ multiplex PCR, while the TCRdb copy is restricted to in-frame clones and leaves out a portion. The table has fewer than 500,000 clones, approximately 90% seen once. The sample taken for sequencing was PBMCs or T cells enriched from blood (not recorded which). The receptors originated from a woman between 18 and 29 years old with acute COVID-19.

In its sample, this clone was seen a few times. The chain joins TRBV30 to TRBJ1-5, with 8 nucleotides matching TRBD1. V lost 5 bases, J lost 0 bases, and 3 bases stayed unmatched. CDR3 length: 14 amino acids. Germline V gene sequence: CDR1 GTSNPN, CDR2 SVGIG (reference sequence). In nucleotides, the CDR3 is TGTGCCTGGGCGGGACAGGTTAGCAATCAGCCCCAGCATTTT. As protein: CAWAGQVSNQPQHF.

The chain employs TRBV25-1 and TRBJ1-1; D is possibly TRBD1 (5 bases). The CDR3 totals 15 residues. Germline CDR1 is MGHDK and CDR2 is SYGVNS. The V end lost 3 bases, the J end lost 2 bases, and 13 bases lay between the germline ends. The CDR3 DNA reads as TGTGCCAGCAGTGAGGTAAACAGGAGAAACACTGAAGCTTTCTTT. Translation gives CASSEVNRRNTEAFF.

The rearrangement uses TRBV6-5 and TRBJ2-3; 8 positions match TRBD2. The CDR3 runs to 15 residues. The V gene's germline CDR1 is MNHEY and CDR2 SVGAGI. The ends lost 6 bases at V and 3 bases at J; junction bases unmatched: 8. CDR3: CASSRLTSATDTQYF. CDR3 bases: TGTGCCAGCAGCCGATTGACTAGCGCGACAGATACGCAGTATTTT.

The gene calls are TRBV7-2 and TRBJ2-2; no reliable D call. The V and J ends lost 1 base and 4 bases respectively, with 7 bases between them. This CDR3 has 14 residues. Germline CDR1 is SGHTA and CDR2 is FQGNSA. This CDR3 reads CASSLDSRTGELFF. The CDR3 DNA reads as TGTGCCAGCAGCTTAGACAGTCGCACCGGGGAGCTGTTTTTT.

V usage is TRBV4-1 and J usage is TRBJ2-3; no firm D call. This CDR3 is built from 13 residues. In germline, CDR1 is MGHRA, CDR2 YSYEKL. V gave up 0 bases and J gave up 8 bases, with 9 bases separating them. CDR3 in DNA: TGCGCCAGCAGCCAAGATCGGGTTGGTACGCAGTATTTT. This translates into CASSQDRVGTQYF.

The chain carries TRBV6-5 and TRBJ2-7; TRBD2 matches at 9 bases. From germline, CDR1 is MNHEY and CDR2 SVGAGI. CDR3 length: 15 residues. With 2 bases clipped from V and 5 bases from J, the junction kept 7 bases outside the gene matches. The CDR3 DNA reads TGTGCCAGCAGTTACGAGGGGCGGGAGGGGGACGAGCAGTACTTC. Translation gives CASSYEGREGDEQYF.

Regarding this clone: The same CDR3 also results from other DNA sequences found in this sample. The chain has TRBV28 and TRBJ2-1, with TRBD2 matching 8 bases. The trim removed 2 bases at V and 4 bases at J, leaving 1 base unmatched. CDR1 and CDR2 from the germline V gene are MDHEN and SYDVKM. This CDR3 has 14 amino acids. The CDR3 reads CASSLAGGYNEQFF. The CDR3 DNA sequence: TGTGCCAGCAGTTTAGCGGGAGGTTACAATGAGCAGTTCTTC.

The chain uses TRBV6-2 or TRBV6-3 and TRBJ1-6, with 8 bases identical to TRBD1. Germline loops: CDR1 MNHEY, CDR2 SVGEGT. CDR3 size: 16 residues. Trimming removed 2 bases from V and 10 bases from J; junction bases left unmatched: 10. CDR3: CASSYPSDRVKSPLHF. CDR3 DNA sequence: TGTGCCAGCAGTTACCCCTCGGACAGGGTAAAGTCACCCCTCCACTTT.

The chain employs TRBV6-4 and TRBJ1-6; a weak D match, TRBD1 (5 bases). The V gene's germline CDR1 is MRHNA and CDR2 SNTAGT. CDR3 length equals 13 residues. The V and J ends lost 2 bases and 7 bases respectively, with 6 bases between them. The CDR3 loop reads CASSDKGNSPLHF. The CDR3 bases are TGTGCCAGCAGTGACAAGGGGAATTCACCCCTCCACTTT.

The V and J genes are TRBV28 and TRBJ2-2; a weak D match, TRBD2 (6 bases). The length of the CDR3 is 15 residues. V shed 5 bases and J shed 5 bases, with 15 bases lying between them. Germline CDR1 and CDR2: MDHEN and SYDVKM. The CDR3 loop is CASSVSGGRTGELFF. Written as DNA, the CDR3 is TGTGCCAGCAGTGTTAGCGGAGGGCGTACCGGGGAGCTGTTTTTT.

This clone has more than one count but fewer than ten. A junction end diverges from the germline sequence, so it may reflect a read error. This rearrangement joins TRBV27 to TRBJ2-1, with 8 positions matching TRBD1. Germline V gene lookup returns CDR1 MNHEY and CDR2 SMNVEV (reference sequence). The CDR3 runs to 15 residues. CDR3 protein: CASTLKRTGGNEQFF. Written as DNA, the CDR3 is TGTGCCAGCACTTTAAAAAGAACAGGGGGCAATGAGCAGTTCTTC.

This CDR3 is CASSPPPGQSKHF. CDR3 coding DNA: TGTGCCAGCAGTCCCCCACCGGGACAGTCAAAGCATTTT. The chain uses TRBV6-5 and TRBJ1-5; the match to TRBD1 covers 7 bases. Looked up from germline, CDR1 is MNHEY and CDR2 is SVGAGI. CDR3 size: 13 residues. With 5 bases clipped from V and 14 bases from J, the junction kept 12 bases outside the gene matches.

The gene calls are TRBV10-3 and TRBJ2-5, with D unresolved. The germline V gene has CDR1 ENHRY and CDR2 SYGVKD. V was trimmed by 7 bases and J by 2 bases, leaving 11 bases between them. The CDR3 runs to 13 residues. In DNA, the CDR3 is TGTGCCATCAAACAGATCGAGCAAGAGACCCAGTACTTC. Protein: CAIKQIEQETQYF.

J is TRBJ1-5 and V is TRBV4-1, with a tentative D call TRBD1 (6 bases). The CDR3 extends over 14 amino acids. Germline CDR1 and CDR2: MGHRA and YSYEKL. V dropped 0 bases and J dropped 7 bases, with 10 bases sitting between them. CDR3 coding DNA: TGCGCCAGCAGCCAAGAACAGGGCGGGCAGCCCCAGCATTTT. Its translation is CASSQEQGGQPQHF.

This clone has just a few counts. The J gene is TRBJ2-7, the V gene TRBV13; D might be TRBD1 (7 bases). Looked up from germline, CDR1 is PRHDT and CDR2 is FYEKMQ (reference sequence). The CDR3 loop spans 15 amino acids. V shed 6 bases and J shed 4 bases, with 19 bases lying between them. The CDR3 DNA is TGTGCCAGCAGACCCAGGGGGGCGGCGAATTACGAGCAGTACTTC. This gives the protein CASRPRGAANYEQYF. The full variable domain, in which reference TRBV13 and TRBJ2-7 provide the parts outside the CDR3, is AAGVIQSPRHLIKEKRETATLKCYPIPRHDTVYWYQQGPGQDPQFLISFYEKMQSDKGSIPDRFSAQQFSDYHSELNMSSLELGDSALYFCASRPRGAANYEQYFGPGTRLTVT.

This clone came up once. The chain uses TRBV24-1 and TRBJ1-2; TRBD1 aligns across 10 bases. The germline V gene has CDR1 KGHDR and CDR2 SFDVKD. The junction had 7 bases not matched to a gene; V was cut back by 4 bases and J by 3 bases. The length of the CDR3 is 16 residues. The CDR3 coding sequence is TGTGCCACCAGTGACGGAGACAGGGGGCCCCACTATGGCTACACCTTC. Amino acids: CATSDGDRGPHYGYTF.

This clone has a single count. The genes are TRBV28 and TRBJ2-7; 9 bases fit TRBD1. CDR3 size: 13 residues. The V and J ends lost 6 bases and 4 bases, in that order; junction bases with no gene match: 4. Germline V gives CDR1 MDHEN, CDR2 SYDVKM. The DNA of the CDR3 is TGTGCCAGCAGGACAGGGGGTCGTTACGAGCAGTACTTC. Amino acid sequence: CASRTGGRYEQYF.

This clone was picked up a small number of times. The chain combines TRBV5-1 with TRBJ2-4; TRBD1 matches 7 bases. The ends lost 4 bases at V and 8 bases at J; junction bases unmatched: 12. This CDR3 is built from 15 residues. Per germline, CDR1 SGHRS and CDR2 YFSETQ. This CDR3 reads CASSEGQTIRHIQYF. CDR3 sequence (DNA): TGCGCCAGCAGCGAGGGACAGACCATAAGGCACATTCAGTACTTC.

The chain couples TRBV3-1 (or the pseudogene TRBV3-2) to TRBJ1-5; no reliable D call. Trimming removed 3 bases at V and 7 bases at J, with 13 bases between. This CDR3 region has 14 residues. From germline, CDR1 is LGHDT and CDR2 YNNKEL (reference sequence). The CDR3 here is CASSQVMVTQPQHF. The CDR3 DNA is TGTGCCAGCAGCCAGGTTATGGTGACACAGCCCCAGCATTTT.

The chain has TRBV20-1 and TRBJ2-7; D might be TRBD1 (5 bases). The CDR3 loop spans 11 amino acids. Trimming removed 6 bases at V and 2 bases at J, with 8 bases between. The germline CDR1 and CDR2 sequences are DFQATT and SNEGSKA (reference sequence). The CDR3 loop reads CSAVQAYEQYF. CDR3 in DNA: TGCAGTGCCGTACAGGCCTACGAGCAGTACTTC.

V is TRBV7-9 and J is TRBJ1-5, with D perhaps TRBD1 (5 bases). Trimming stripped 6 bases from V and 2 bases from J, with 14 bases between. Germline V lookup: CDR1 SEHNR, CDR2 FQNEAQ (reference sequence). CDR3 length equals 15 residues. Here the CDR3 DNA reads TGTGCCAGCAGTTACAGTGGCAGGGGCAATCAGCCCCAGCATTTT. This gives the protein CASSYSGRGNQPQHF.

The J gene is TRBJ2-1, the V gene TRBV6-4; 7 bases are shared with TRBD1. Germline values: CDR1 MRHNA, CDR2 SNTAGT. The CDR3 runs to 13 residues. Trimming at V came to 4 bases and at J to 5 bases, leaving 2 bases not matched to a gene. CDR3 DNA sequence: TGTGCCAGCAGTGCCGACAGGGACAATGAGCAGTTCTTC. The encoded protein is CASSADRDNEQFF.

This clone came up once. The rearrangement joins TRBV5-4 to TRBJ2-4; 7 nucleotides match TRBD1. CDR1 SGHNT and CDR2 YYREEE come from the germline V gene (reference sequence). V gave up 4 bases and J gave up 9 bases; unmatched junction bases: 13. The CDR3 length is 15 residues. The CDR3 DNA is TGTGCCAGCAGCGGGGGTCTAGGGGCAGGGGGCATTCAGTACTTC. Protein sequence: CASSGGLGAGGIQYF.